The T cell receptor (beta chain) described here comes from a study of Graves' ophthalmopathy and Graves' hyperthyroidism. Trimming pared 1 base from V and 8 bases from J, leaving 9 bases between. The germline V gene has CDR1 MGHRA and CDR2 YSYEKL. The CDR3 loop spans 13 amino acids. This clonotype appeared a few times. None of the included patients had other autoimmune diseases, uncontrolled infections, pregnancy or lactation, as these led to exclusion. Transcripts of RNA were the source for amplifying TCR beta CDR3 regions. The first-round RT-PCR employed HTBI primers together with the Qiagen OneStep RT-PCR kit. A multiplex PCR was then performed as the second round. In TCRdb, the multiplex PCR reads were re-called with MiXCR into one record per CDR3 protein. In the table there are 600,000 to 950,000 distinct CDR3 sequences, roughly 40% of which are singletons.

The rearrangement joins TRBV4-1 to TRBJ1-3, with D unresolved. The sample comprised peripheral blood. This clonotype was obtained from an adult man with Graves' ophthalmopathy. The CDR3 is CASSQVGVDTIYF. The CDR3 DNA reads TGCGCCAGCAGCCAAGTTGGGGTTGACACCATATATTTT.